The clone carrying this T cell receptor beta chain has more than one count but fewer than ten. Next came a second PCR, run for about 7 to 12 cycles, which used a sample-barcoded 5' primer along with a J-beta primer mix. Each CDR3 protein gets one entry after TCRdb re-called the 5' RACE reads with MiXCR. The table shows 600,000 or so distinct CDR3 sequences, with 20% to 25% occurring only once. This sample was included in a study of blood T cells in healthy people across ages. From germline, CDR1 is SGHVS and CDR2 FQNEAQ. CDR3 size: 15 residues. V gave up 3 bases and J gave up 9 bases; unmatched junction bases: 7.

Specimen: blood. V and J are TRBV7-8 and TRBJ1-6; 8 positions agree with TRBD1. The TCR comes from a man between 65 and 85 years old in good health. The CDR3 nucleotides are TGTGCCAGCAGCTTCCTAGACAGGGGTGGTTCACCCCTCCACTTT. Amino acid sequence: CASSFLDRGGSPLHF.